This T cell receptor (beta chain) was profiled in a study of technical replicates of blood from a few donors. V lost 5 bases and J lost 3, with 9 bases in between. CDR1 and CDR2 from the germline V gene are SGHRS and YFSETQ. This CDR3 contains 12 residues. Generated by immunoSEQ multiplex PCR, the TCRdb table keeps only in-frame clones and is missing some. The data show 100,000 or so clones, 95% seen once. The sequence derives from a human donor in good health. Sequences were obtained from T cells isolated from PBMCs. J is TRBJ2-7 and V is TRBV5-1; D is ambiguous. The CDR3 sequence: CASSQAGYEQYF. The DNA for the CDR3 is TGCGCCAGCAGTCAAGCAGGCTACGAGCAGTACTTC.